Only one count was recorded for the clone carrying this T cell receptor (beta chain). V dropped 3 bases and J dropped 4 bases, with 9 bases sitting between them. The germline V gene encodes CDR1 DFQATT and CDR2 SNEGSKA (reference sequence). There are 12 residues in the CDR3. The source of the sample is a study of CD8 T cells in Susac syndrome. RNA was extracted with the RNeasy kit, and a quantity of 0.5 to 1 ug was reverse transcribed using random hexamers. A single record per CDR3 protein comes from TCRdb applying MiXCR to the immunoSEQ multiplex PCR reads. The repertoire holds about 180,000 distinct CDR3 sequences, with almost 96% as singletons.

The sequence was collected from a human donor with multiple sclerosis. This chain connects TRBV20-1 to TRBJ1-2; perhaps TRBD1 as D (5 bases). The sequenced sample was CD4+ T cells from PBMCs. The CDR3: CSASRGIYGYTF. The CDR3 DNA reads TGCAGTGCTAGTAGGGGTATCTATGGCTACACCTTC.